A selection of T cell receptor beta chains follows, all from one sample in a study of Ad26.COV2.S vaccination and SARS-CoV-2 variants. Using immunoSEQ multiplex PCR, the repertoire was profiled, and TCRdb retains in-frame clones only, with some absent. The repertoire includes 240,000 or so clones, around 87% of them detected once, and roughly 10% sits in the top ten. The sequencing here drew on peripheral blood, taken in a trial of Ad26.COV2.S vaccine versus placebo. The receptors come from a person between 18 and 59 years old who received the Ad26.COV2.S COVID-19 vaccine or a placebo. CDR3s include the opening cysteine and the closing phenylalanine or tryptophan. D genes are given only for firm matches. Clone size, where shown, is once, few, many, or a class for clones that have expanded.

D,J,V,size,CDR3,DNA
-,TRBJ2-5,TRBV6-2/TRBV6-3,-,CASSYSVYQETQYF,TGTGCCAGCAGTTACTCCGTCTACCAAGAGACCCAGTACTTC
-,TRBJ2-5,TRBV29-1,-,CSVENQGETQYF,TGCAGCGTTGAAAACCAGGGGGAGACCCAGTACTTC
TRBD1,TRBJ1-6,TRBV7-9,-,CASSFTGVDNSPLHF,TGTGCCAGCAGCTTCACAGGGGTGGATAATTCACCCCTCCACTTT
-,TRBJ2-6,TRBV19,-,CASSISSGANVLTF,TGTGCCAGTAGTATAAGCTCTGGGGCCAACGTCCTGACTTTC
TRBD1,TRBJ1-4,TRBV28,-,CASSLLQGAANEKLFF,TGTGCCAGCAGTTTGCTACAGGGGGCTGCTAATGAAAAACTGTTTTTT
TRBD1,TRBJ2-1,TRBV2,once,CASHGTGINEQFF,TGTGCCTCGCACGGGACAGGGATTAATGAGCAGTTCTTC
-,TRBJ1-5,TRBV6-2/TRBV6-3,-,CASSYRGGLGQPQHF,TGTGCCAGCAGTTACCGGGGGGGCTTAGGTCAGCCCCAGCATTTT
-,TRBJ1-5,TRBV7-2,-,CASSPPGRQPQHF,TGTGCCAGCAGCCCGCCAGGGAGGCAGCCCCAGCATTTT
-,TRBJ2-7,TRBV4-1,few,CASSPRTQGYEQYF,TGCGCCAGCAGCCCTAGAACCCAGGGCTACGAGCAGTACTTC
-,TRBJ2-1,TRBV23-1,-,CATNEQFF,TGCGCCACAAATGAGCAGTTCTTC
TRBD2,TRBJ2-5,TRBV27,once,CASSREGPTPQETQYF,TGTGCCAGCAGTCGGGAGGGCCCGACGCCACAAGAGACCCAGTACTTC
-,TRBJ2-5,TRBV5-3,-,CARSSWIAERTPQETQYF,TGTGCCAGAAGCTCCTGGATAGCGGAACGTACGCCCCAAGAGACCCAGTACTTC